This T cell receptor (beta chain) was sequenced during a study of T cell responses to AZD1222 COVID-19 vaccine. Study-wide results and caveats: It was only 6 or 7 AZD1222 recipients who were seropositive at baseline. All repertoire sampling was performed exclusively after the peak T cell response. Once two AZD1222 doses were given, Spike-specific TCR breadth and depth went up. Across spike, vaccine-associated CD4 TCRs were found, dominant at 160-218 and 743-854.

As for this clone: Its antigen is undetermined.

Germline CDR1 and CDR2: MNHEY and SVGAGI. Losses at the gene ends were 6 bases for V and 3 bases for J; bases not matched to a gene: 6. The CDR3 sequence is 15 residues long. Some clones are missing from TCRdb's copy, which holds only in-frame ones; the method was immunoSEQ multiplex PCR. Among about 100,000 clones listed, about 82% were seen once. Sequencing used peripheral blood, obtained on day 0 of AZD1222 vaccination. This sequence joins TRBV6-5 and TRBJ1-5; 9 positions match TRBD1. This receptor was taken from an adult in good health. The CDR3 DNA reads TGTGCCAGCAGGGATGGGACAGGGACCAATCAGCCCCAGCATTTT. This sequence encodes CASRDGTGTNQPQHF.